This T cell receptor beta chain was identified in a study of Graves' ophthalmopathy and Graves' hyperthyroidism. Study at large: Hyperthyroidism showing no ophthalmopathy within 18 months of follow-up was stable.

For repertoire sequencing, the TCR beta CDR3 regions were amplified from RNA transcripts. Following a first-round RT-PCR that used HTBI primers, a second-round multiplex PCR was carried out. TCRdb recomputed calls from the multiplex PCR reads with MiXCR, one row per CDR3 protein. The table has some 1.1 million distinct CDR3 sequences, about 36% seen once. The study excluded patients with other autoimmune diseases, uncontrolled infections, pregnancy or lactation. J lost 5 bases, V lost 8 bases, and 14 bases had no gene match. CDR1 is SQVTM and CDR2 is ANQGSEA in the germline V gene. This CDR3 is built from 14 residues. This clonotype was seen repeatedly, ten times or more. Its antigen is unknown. Study observations and caveats: Most expanded clonotypes in thyroid above 0.001 frequency also showed up in blood.

This TCR came from an adult man with Graves' hyperthyroidism. Sequenced input: peripheral blood or thyroid tissue (not recorded which). The chain links TRBV29-1 to TRBJ2-5, with TRBD1 identical over 7 bases. The CDR3 DNA is TGCAGCACCTATCCGGGACAGTCGACGGAGACCCAGTACTTC. Its protein product is CSTYPGQSTETQYF.